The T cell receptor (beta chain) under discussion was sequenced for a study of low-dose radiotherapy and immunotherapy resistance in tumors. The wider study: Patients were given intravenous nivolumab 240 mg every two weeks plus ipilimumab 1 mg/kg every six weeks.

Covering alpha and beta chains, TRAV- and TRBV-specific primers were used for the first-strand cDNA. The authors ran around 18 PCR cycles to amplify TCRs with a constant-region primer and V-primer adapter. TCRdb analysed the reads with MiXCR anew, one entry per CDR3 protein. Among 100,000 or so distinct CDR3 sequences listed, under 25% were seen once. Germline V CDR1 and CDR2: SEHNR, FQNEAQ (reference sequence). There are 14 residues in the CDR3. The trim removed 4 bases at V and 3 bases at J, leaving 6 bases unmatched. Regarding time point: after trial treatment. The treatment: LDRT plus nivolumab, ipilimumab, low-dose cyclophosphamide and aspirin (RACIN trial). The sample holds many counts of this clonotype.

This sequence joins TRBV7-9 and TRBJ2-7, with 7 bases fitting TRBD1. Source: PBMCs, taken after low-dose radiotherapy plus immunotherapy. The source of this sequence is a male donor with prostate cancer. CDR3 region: CASSSFDRDYEQYF. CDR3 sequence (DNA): TGTGCCAGCAGCTCGTTCGACAGGGACTACGAGCAGTACTTC. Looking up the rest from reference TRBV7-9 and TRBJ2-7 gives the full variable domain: DTGVSQNPRHKITKRGQNVTFRCDPISEHNRLYWYRQTLGQGPEFLTYFQNEAQLEKSRLLSDRFSAERPKGSFSTLEIQRTEQGDSAMYLCASSSFDRDYEQYFGPGTRLTVT.